The 25 T cell receptor beta chains below all came from one sample that was sequenced in a study of T-cell reconstitution after alpha-beta-depleted transplantation in children. As it was prepared, the TCRbeta library received unique molecular identifiers. One entry per CDR3 protein, called by TCRdb with MiXCR from the PCR reads. This table holds 400,000 to 550,000 distinct CDR3 sequences, roughly 10% found once. Sequenced here: PBMCs, sampled before TCRalphabeta/CD19-depleted stem cell transplant. These receptors came from a child aged 2 to 15 with inherited bone marrow failure, due to receive a stem cell transplant.

The sample holds many counts of this clonotype. V is TRBV3-1 and J is TRBJ2-5; TRBD1 matches 9 bases. CDR1 and CDR2 from the germline V gene are LGHDT and YNNKEL (reference sequence). The CDR3 loop spans 14 amino acids. V lost 2 bases, J lost 4 bases, and 2 bases stayed unmatched. The CDR3 here is CASSQSDRGETQYF. The CDR3, as DNA: TGTGCCAGCAGCCAATCGGACAGGGGAGAGACCCAGTACTTC.

This clonotype came up a few times. The rearrangement links TRBV20-1 to TRBJ2-7; TRBD1 matches 7 bases. This CDR3 spans 13 amino acids. The germline CDR1 and CDR2 sequences are DFQATT and SNEGSKA (reference sequence). V was pared by 3 bases and J by 3 bases, with 5 bases of the junction left unmatched. The CDR3 loop reads CSASPGTDYEQYF. The CDR3 DNA follows: TGCAGTGCTAGCCCCGGGACAGACTACGAGCAGTACTTC.

This clonotype was seen ten or more times. V usage is TRBV7-9 and J usage is TRBJ2-2; maybe TRBD2 (6 bases). CDR1 and CDR2 (germline): SEHNR, FQNEAQ (reference sequence). The CDR3 covers 17 residues. V lost 5 bases and J 2 bases, leaving 18 bases between the germline ends. The chain's CDR3 is CASSPITWGENTGELFF. In DNA form, the CDR3 reads TGTGCCAGCAGCCCTATAACCTGGGGGGAAAACACCGGGGAGCTGTTTTTT.

The chain is built from TRBV24-1 and TRBJ1-5; D remains unclear. Trimming shortened V by 7 bases and J by 7 bases, and 10 bases separated the two germline ends. The CDR3 covers 12 residues. CDR1 is KGHDR and CDR2 is SFDVKD in the germline V gene. CDR3 DNA sequence: TGTGCCACCAGCGATCCTCCCCAGCCCCAGCATTTT. Residues: CATSDPPQPQHF.

The V gene is TRBV5-1, the J gene TRBJ1-2, with D hard to call. Germline values: CDR1 SGHRS, CDR2 YFSETQ. This CDR3 comprises 12 residues. The V end was cut by 6 bases, the J end by 4 bases, with 10 bases between. CDR3 DNA: TGCGCCAGCACGACTGAGGGCTATGGCTACACCTTC. This sequence encodes CASTTEGYGYTF. The full variable domain, rest sourced from reference TRBV5-1 and TRBJ1-2, is KAGVTQTPRYLIKTRGQQVTLSCSPISGHRSVSWYQQTPGQGLQFLFEYFSETQRNKGNFPGRFSGRQFSNSRSEMNVSTLELGDSALYLCASTTEGYGYTFGSGTRLTVV.

This clonotype turned up a few times. V is TRBV5-6 and J is TRBJ2-1, with a possible D match to TRBD1 (6 bases). Germline V gives CDR1 SGHDT, CDR2 YYEEEE. V was pared by 4 bases and J by 5 bases, with 10 bases between. CDR3 length equals 13 residues. Here the CDR3 reads CASSLQGNNEQFF. The CDR3 DNA follows: TGTGCCAGCAGCCTCCAGGGGAACAATGAGCAGTTCTTC.

This clonotype was recorded at least ten times. The rearrangement joins TRBV12-3 or TRBV12-4 to TRBJ1-2, with 7 bases lining up with TRBD1. The J segment lost 1 base and the V segment lost 7 bases, leaving 15 bases of the junction unmatched. The length of the CDR3 is 17 residues. CDR3 in DNA: TGTGCCAGCACCATTAGCGGCGCAGGGGGATTTAACTATGGCTACACCTTC. Translated: CASTISGAGGFNYGYTF.

This clonotype was counted many times. The V and J genes are TRBV7-8 and TRBJ2-2; D remains ambiguous. Germline lookup yields CDR1 SGHVS and CDR2 FQNEAQ. The CDR3 length is 15 residues. V was clipped by 7 bases and J by 2 bases, with 14 bases between them. The CDR3 DNA follows: TGTGCCAGCAATCACTGGAAATTAAACACCGGGGAGCTGTTTTTT. It translates to CASNHWKLNTGELFF.

This clonotype was counted ten times or more. The V and J genes are TRBV20-1 and TRBJ2-1; 14 bases align to TRBD2. V lost 3 bases to trimming and J lost 7 bases; unmatched junction nucleotides: 8. The CDR3 is made up of 16 amino acids. CDR1 is DFQATT, CDR2 SNEGSKA, per germline (reference sequence). The CDR3 loop reads CSARRWGLAGVNEQFF. The CDR3 DNA is TGCAGTGCTAGGAGATGGGGACTAGCGGGAGTTAATGAGCAGTTCTTC.

This clonotype appeared many times. The rearrangement uses TRBV6-2 or TRBV6-3 and TRBJ2-1; D unclear. Germline CDR1 MNHEY, CDR2 SVGEGT. CDR3 length: 16 amino acids. V was cut by 8 bases and J by 0 bases, with 17 bases left in between. In DNA form, the CDR3 reads TGTGCCAGCTTCCCGACCGGACGGAGCTCCTACAATGAGCAGTTCTTC. Its protein product is CASFPTGRSSYNEQFF.

The table lists this clonotype with many counts. The chain links TRBV5-1 to TRBJ2-2; no firm D call. Germline lookup yields CDR1 SGHRS and CDR2 YFSETQ. CDR3 length: 17 amino acids. Trimming removed 1 base at V and 0 bases at J, with 13 bases between. The DNA for the CDR3 is TGCGCCAGCAGCTTGCCTCTCGGGCGCGCGAACACCGGGGAGCTGTTTTTT. Translated: CASSLPLGRANTGELFF.

Only a few counts were recorded for this clonotype. This CDR3 is CASSPDTSTYNEQFF. In DNA, the CDR3 is TGTGCCAGCAGTCCAGACACGTCCACTTACAATGAGCAGTTCTTC. The chain is built from TRBV2 and TRBJ2-1, with no clear D. The V gene's germline CDR1 is SNHLY and CDR2 FYNNEI. This CDR3 has 15 amino acids. Trimming cost V 5 bases and J 4 bases, with 15 bases left between them.

This clonotype appeared a few times. This chain uses TRBV20-1 with TRBJ1-4; D gene ambiguous. V was pared by 5 bases and J by 0 bases, with 28 bases between. The V gene's germline CDR1 is DFQATT and CDR2 SNEGSKA (reference sequence). This CDR3 has 20 residues. CDR3 bases: TGCAGTGCTTCGGACTTTCCCCTTAGCCCGGATTTTGCAACTAATGAAAAACTGTTTTTT. Amino acid sequence: CSASDFPLSPDFATNEKLFF.

This clonotype was counted ten times or more. CDR3: CSARETGGNAEAFF. Here the CDR3 DNA reads TGCAGTGCTAGAGAGACAGGGGGCAATGCTGAAGCTTTCTTT. V is TRBV20-1 and J is TRBJ1-1; TRBD1 matches 10 bases. The CDR3 loop spans 14 amino acids. Germline V gives CDR1 DFQATT, CDR2 SNEGSKA (reference sequence). With V trimmed by 0 bases and J by 6 bases, 4 bases remained unmatched.

This clonotype was observed a handful of times. This chain uses TRBV10-3 with TRBJ2-2; 9 bases fit TRBD1. The germline gives CDR1 ENHRY, CDR2 SYGVKD. CDR3 size: 16 residues. V shed 6 bases, J shed 7 bases, and the junction held 12 bases outside the gene matches. The CDR3 reads CAISSPGTGFGGELFF. CDR3 coding DNA: TGTGCCATCAGCAGTCCCGGGACAGGGTTCGGCGGGGAGCTGTTTTTT.

In its sample, this clonotype was seen many times. V usage is TRBV27 and J usage is TRBJ2-7, with 8 bases lining up with TRBD1. CDR3 length: 16 amino acids. Germline V gives CDR1 MNHEY, CDR2 SMNVEV (reference sequence). J was trimmed by 4 bases and V by 7 bases; bases with no gene match: 15. The CDR3 region is CASKEGGGTGFYEQYF. The DNA of the CDR3 is TGTGCCAGCAAGGAAGGTGGTGGGACAGGATTTTACGAGCAGTACTTC.

This clonotype has just a few counts. A read error may account for a junction end that differs from germline. The chain carries TRBV6-5 and TRBJ1-1, with D possibly matching TRBD1 (5 bases). Germline CDR1 and CDR2: MNHEY and SVGAGI. The CDR3 is 15 residues long. The CDR3 is CASSYSGMGHTEAFF. CDR3 coding DNA: TGTGCCAGCAGCTACTCGGGGATGGGGCACACTGAAGCTTTCTTT.

J is TRBJ2-1 and V is TRBV3-1; 12 bases agree with TRBD2. Losses at the gene ends were 2 bases for V and 1 base for J; bases not matched to a gene: 3. Germline-derived CDR1 and CDR2 are LGHDT and YNNKEL (reference sequence). CDR3 length: 17 amino acids. CDR3 in amino acids: CASSQLAGGRSYNEQFF. As DNA, the CDR3 is TGTGCCAGCAGCCAACTAGCGGGAGGGCGTTCCTACAATGAGCAGTTCTTC.

V usage is TRBV18 and J usage is TRBJ2-7, with D perhaps matching TRBD1 (6 bases). The CDR3 totals 14 residues. The V gene lost 3 bases and the J gene lost 4 bases, with 13 bases spanning the gap. Germline values: CDR1 KGHSH, CDR2 LQKENI. CDR3 protein: CASSPRGFGYEQYF. In DNA form, the CDR3 reads TGTGCCAGCTCACCGAGGGGGTTCGGGTACGAGCAGTACTTC. The whole variable domain, remainder taken from reference TRBV18 and TRBJ2-7, is NAGVMQNPRHLVRRRGQEARLRCSPMKGHSHVYWYRQLPEEGLKFMVYLQKENIIDESGMPKERFSAEFPKEGPSILRIQQVVRGDSAAYFCASSPRGFGYEQYFGPGTRLTVT.

In its sample, this clonotype was seen a few times. The chain couples TRBV20-1 to TRBJ1-1; D not resolved. Germline CDR1 reads DFQATT; CDR2 reads SNEGSKA (reference sequence). V was trimmed by 3 bases and J by 0 bases, leaving 5 bases between them. The CDR3 is 12 residues long. The CDR3 spells CSARAVNTEAFF. The CDR3 DNA follows: TGCAGTGCTAGGGCCGTGAACACTGAAGCTTTCTTT.

The genes are TRBV6-2 or TRBV6-3 and TRBJ2-7; TRBD2 aligns across 8 bases. Per germline, CDR1 MNHEY and CDR2 SVGEGT. This CDR3 region has 14 residues. Germline trimming cut 7 bases from V and 6 bases from J; bases unmatched to any gene: 11. DNA for the CDR3: TGTGCCAGCAATCTAGTCGGGAGGGCCTCCGAGCAGTACTTC. This sequence encodes CASNLVGRASEQYF.

This chain joins TRBV10-3 and TRBJ1-2, with D uncertain. Germline V gene lookup returns CDR1 ENHRY and CDR2 SYGVKD. V lost 0 bases and J lost 0, with 17 bases in between. The CDR3 extends over 18 amino acids. CDR3 DNA sequence: TGTGCCATCAGTGAGTCAAGCGGGATAGGGATGACTAACTATGGCTACACCTTC. The encoded protein is CAISESSGIGMTNYGYTF.

This clonotype has at least ten counts. The genes are TRBV7-9 and TRBJ1-2; 7 nucleotides agree with TRBD1. The germline V gene has CDR1 SEHNR and CDR2 FQNEAQ (reference sequence). CDR3 length: 15 residues. Trimming took 5 bases from V and 3 from J; bases not matched to a gene: 9. The DNA of the CDR3 is TGTGCCAGCAGCCCAACCCCGACAGGGCACTATGGCTACACCTTC. Protein: CASSPTPTGHYGYTF.

This clonotype was seen at least ten times. The J gene is TRBJ2-7, the V gene TRBV20-1; D remains ambiguous. This CDR3 is built from 13 residues. V was pared by 6 bases and J by 2 bases, with 14 bases between. Germline V gene lookup returns CDR1 DFQATT and CDR2 SNEGSKA (reference sequence). The CDR3 nucleotides read TGCAGTGCCACCCGAGACAACACCTACGAGCAGTACTTC. It encodes CSATRDNTYEQYF.

This clonotype occurred a few times. This chain connects TRBV4-3 to TRBJ2-7; the D gene is possibly TRBD1 (7 bases). Germline loops: CDR1 LGHNA, CDR2 YSLEER. V dropped 0 bases and J dropped 4 bases, with 13 bases sitting between them. The CDR3 consists of 15 residues. This CDR3 reads CASSQERDSGYEQYF. The CDR3 DNA reads TGCGCCAGCAGCCAAGAGCGGGACAGTGGGTACGAGCAGTACTTC.